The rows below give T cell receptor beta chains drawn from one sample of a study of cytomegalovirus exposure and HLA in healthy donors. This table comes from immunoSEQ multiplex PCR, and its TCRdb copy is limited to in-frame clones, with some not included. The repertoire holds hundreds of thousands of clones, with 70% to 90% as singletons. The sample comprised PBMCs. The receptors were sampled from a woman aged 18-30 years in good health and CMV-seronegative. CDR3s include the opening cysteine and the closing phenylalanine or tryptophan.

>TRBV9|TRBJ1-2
CASSVNQGARNYGYTF
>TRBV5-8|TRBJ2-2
CASTISTTSGGAGPGELFF
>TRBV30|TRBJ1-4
CAWGGGNEKLFF
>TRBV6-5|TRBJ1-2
CASSYLPGTGYGYTF
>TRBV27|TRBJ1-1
CASSTSGGAEAFF
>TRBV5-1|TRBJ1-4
CASSLDAQGTGEKLFF
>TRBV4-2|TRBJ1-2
CASSQETVYGYTF
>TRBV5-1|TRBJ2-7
CASSLAGDSSYEQYF
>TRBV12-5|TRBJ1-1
CASGRTGRNTEAFF
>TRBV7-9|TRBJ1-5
CSSAEEGSNQHF
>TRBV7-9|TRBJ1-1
CASSLSGGAGNTEAFF
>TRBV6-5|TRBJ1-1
CASSQGNTEAFF
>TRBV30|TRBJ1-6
CAWNPKGGPNSPLHF
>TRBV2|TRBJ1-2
CASSESFLDRVVNYGYTF
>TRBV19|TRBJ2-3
CASRTSGTDTQYF
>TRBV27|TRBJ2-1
CASSSQGAEYNEQFF
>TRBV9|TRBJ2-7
CASSLATGFHEQYF
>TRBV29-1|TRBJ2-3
CSGDRDTDTQYF
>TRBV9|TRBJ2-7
CASSASGTSGAYEQYF
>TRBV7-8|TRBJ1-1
CASSLARTGAATEAFF
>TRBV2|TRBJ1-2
CASGERTGGGDGYTF
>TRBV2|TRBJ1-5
CASSDYPYQPQHF
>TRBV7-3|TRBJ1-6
CASSLTASENSPLHF
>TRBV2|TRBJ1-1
CASKKGISSTEAFF
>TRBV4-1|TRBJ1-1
CASSQDPGSTEAFF
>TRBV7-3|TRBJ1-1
CASSLLGTLNTEAFF
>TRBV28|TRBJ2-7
CASSLVGRAQYF
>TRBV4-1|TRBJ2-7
CASSPRGGLRYEQYF
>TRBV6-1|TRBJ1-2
CASKQGQLNNYGYTF
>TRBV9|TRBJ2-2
CASSPPGSYYTGELFF
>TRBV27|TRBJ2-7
CAIQIGTIFNFTPCEQYF
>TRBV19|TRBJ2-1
CASSPYSGGAYNEQFF
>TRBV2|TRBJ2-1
CASRQTSGTHYNEQFF
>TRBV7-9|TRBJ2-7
CASSLVGSGYEQYF
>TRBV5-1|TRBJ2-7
CASSPRDSYEQYF
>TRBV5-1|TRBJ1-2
CASTITGVSGYTF
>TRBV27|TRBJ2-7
CASSLNPPTSGGYSYEQYF
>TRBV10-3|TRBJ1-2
CVISEGIGQGAGYTF
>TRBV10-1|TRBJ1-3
CASTFSPGNTIYF
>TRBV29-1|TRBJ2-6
CSVASGANVLTF
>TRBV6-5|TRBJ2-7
CASSYSILGSYEQYF
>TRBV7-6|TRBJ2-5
CASSLYEANQETQYF
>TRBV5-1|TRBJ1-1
CASSFGQNLGDEAFF
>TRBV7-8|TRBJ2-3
CASSLGLDTDTQYF
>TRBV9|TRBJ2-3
CASSVEHPSTDTQYF
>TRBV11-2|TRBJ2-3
CASSFRGVSDTQYF
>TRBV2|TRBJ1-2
CASRGDRGDGYTF
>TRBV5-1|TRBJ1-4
CASSFGRGNEKLFF
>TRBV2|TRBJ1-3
CASSRTGAMGNTIYF
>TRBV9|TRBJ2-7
CASSVEAIRGEQYF
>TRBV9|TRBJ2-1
CASSVGGRYNEQFF
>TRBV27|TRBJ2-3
CASSIQGVGTDTQYF
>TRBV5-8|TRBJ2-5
CASSLGGTGFGETQYF
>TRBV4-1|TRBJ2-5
CASSLSSGGAGRETQYF
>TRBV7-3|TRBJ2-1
CASSLYVAGGFNEQFF